Listed below are T cell receptor beta chains from one sample, sequenced in a study of T cell responses to AZD1222 COVID-19 vaccine. The assay was immunoSEQ multiplex PCR, and TCRdb's table has in-frame clones only and misses some. The table has 150,000 to 200,000 clones, just over 85% seen once. The source was peripheral blood, collected 28 days after the second AZD1222 dose. The receptor set was obtained from an adult who received the AZD1222 COVID-19 vaccine. The CDR3 runs from the conserved cysteine through the conserved F or W. The order of the fields is clone size, CDR3 length, J gene, V gene, D gene, CDR3 protein, CDR3 DNA. D genes are given only for firm matches. The size field is filled for only some rows; it gives once, few, many or a size class.

size: -
length: 15
J: TRBJ2-7
V: TRBV5-5
D: -
CDR3: CASSSKQGTSYEQYF
DNA: TGTGCCAGCAGCTCAAAGCAGGGGACTTCATACGAGCAGTACTTC

size: few
length: 14
J: TRBJ2-1
V: TRBV7-9
D: TRBD2
CDR3: CASRLAGGYNEQFF
DNA: TGTGCCAGCAGACTAGCGGGGGGATACAATGAGCAGTTCTTC

size: -
length: 14
J: TRBJ1-2
V: TRBV18
D: -
CDR3: CASSQLGQEYGYTF
DNA: TGTGCCAGCTCACAATTAGGGCAGGAGTACGGCTACACCTTC

size: -
length: 15
J: TRBJ2-1
V: TRBV7-2
D: TRBD2
CDR3: CASTSGLPGWNEQFF
DNA: TGCGCAAGCACTAGCGGGCTCCCCGGTTGGAATGAGCAGTTCTTC

size: -
length: 16
J: TRBJ1-1
V: TRBV7-8
D: -
CDR3: CASTRAGMGSDTEAFF
DNA: TGTGCCAGCACCCGGGCAGGGATGGGGTCAGACACTGAAGCTTTCTTT

size: -
length: 15
J: TRBJ2-1
V: TRBV28
D: -
CDR3: CASSFDLLGADEQFF
DNA: TGTGCCAGCAGTTTTGACCTTCTAGGGGCGGATGAGCAGTTCTTC

size: -
length: 12
J: TRBJ1-1
V: TRBV6-1
D: -
CDR3: CASSEVNLQAFF
DNA: TGTGCCAGCAGTGAGGTAAATCTTCAAGCTTTCTTT

size: -
length: 15
J: TRBJ2-3
V: TRBV6-4
D: TRBD2
CDR3: CASSLVAGGTDTQYF
DNA: TGTGCCAGCAGTCTCGTTGCGGGGGGCACAGATACGCAGTATTTT

size: -
length: 14
J: TRBJ1-1
V: TRBV5-5
D: TRBD1
CDR3: CASSWDSRNTEAFF
DNA: TGTGCCAGCAGCTGGGACAGTCGGAACACTGAAGCTTTCTTT

size: -
length: 14
J: TRBJ2-7
V: TRBV5-1
D: TRBD1
CDR3: CASSPRQGNYEQYF
DNA: TGCGCCAGCAGTCCCCGACAGGGAAACTACGAGCAGTACTTC

size: -
length: 16
J: TRBJ2-7
V: TRBV5-1
D: -
CDR3: CASSLAAGANSYEQYF
DNA: TGCGCCAGCAGCTTGGCGGCAGGGGCAAACTCCTACGAGCAGTACTTC

size: -
length: 13
J: TRBJ1-2
V: TRBV19
D: -
CDR3: CASSIDRNYGYTF
DNA: TGTGCCAGTAGTATCGACAGGAACTATGGCTACACCTTC

size: -
length: 16
J: TRBJ1-2
V: TRBV6-5
D: -
CDR3: CASSYFSRTINYGYTF
DNA: TGTGCCAGCAGTTATTTCTCCAGGACGATTAACTATGGCTACACCTTC

size: -
length: 17
J: TRBJ1-1
V: TRBV7-9
D: TRBD1
CDR3: CASSIKRGLLMNTEAFF
DNA: TGTGCCAGCAGCATTAAGAGGGGGCTGTTAATGAACACTGAAGCTTTCTTT

size: few
length: 15
J: TRBJ1-4
V: TRBV6-2/TRBV6-3
D: -
CDR3: CASSSLDRTNEKLFF
DNA: TGTGCCAGCAGCTCATTAGACAGGACGAATGAAAAACTGTTTTTT

size: -
length: 15
J: TRBJ1-1
V: TRBV7-8
D: TRBD1
CDR3: CASSLNRGGGTEAFF
DNA: TGTGCCAGCAGCCTAAACAGGGGAGGGGGCACTGAAGCTTTCTTT

size: -
length: 12
J: TRBJ1-2
V: TRBV6-1
D: -
CDR3: CASSVGAAGYTF
DNA: TGTGCCAGCAGTGTCGGGGCAGCTGGCTACACCTTC

size: -
length: 13
J: TRBJ2-7
V: TRBV7-7
D: -
CDR3: CASSLGANYEQYF
DNA: TGTGCTAGCAGCTTAGGAGCCAACTACGAGCAGTACTTC

size: -
length: 14
J: TRBJ1-4
V: TRBV5-1
D: -
CDR3: CASSSGVINEKLFF
DNA: TGCGCCAGCAGCTCAGGGGTGATTAATGAAAAACTGTTTTTT

size: -
length: 17
J: TRBJ1-2
V: TRBV14
D: TRBD1
CDR3: CASSQDSGQVLFYGYTF
DNA: TGTGCCAGCAGCCAAGACTCGGGACAGGTCCTTTTCTATGGCTACACCTTC

size: -
length: 14
J: TRBJ1-2
V: TRBV6-5
D: -
CDR3: CASSYSAGAVGYTF
DNA: TGTGCCAGCAGTTACTCGGCAGGGGCAGTTGGCTACACCTTC

size: -
length: 18
J: TRBJ1-4
V: TRBV9
D: TRBD1
CDR3: CASSVAGTGGFVGEKLFF
DNA: TGTGCCAGCAGCGTAGCCGGGACAGGGGGCTTCGTCGGAGAAAAACTGTTTTTT

size: -
length: 13
J: TRBJ2-2
V: TRBV7-9
D: -
CDR3: CASSLQGTGELFF
DNA: TGTGCCAGCAGCTTACAGGGTACCGGGGAGCTGTTTTTT

size: -
length: 17
J: TRBJ2-1
V: TRBV19
D: TRBD2
CDR3: CASSLASGGAAYNEQFF
DNA: TGTGCCAGTAGTTTGGCTAGCGGGGGGGCGGCGTACAATGAGCAGTTCTTC

size: -
length: 14
J: TRBJ1-1
V: TRBV5-1
D: -
CDR3: CASSFGGARTEAFF
DNA: TGCGCCAGCAGCTTCGGGGGGGCGAGGACTGAAGCTTTCTTT

size: -
length: 15
J: TRBJ1-1
V: TRBV19
D: -
CDR3: CASSITGPPDPEAFF
DNA: TGTGCCAGTAGTATTACAGGGCCGCCCGACCCTGAAGCTTTCTTT

size: once
length: 15
J: TRBJ1-2
V: TRBV4-3
D: -
CDR3: CASSPLIQALYGYTF
DNA: TGCGCCAGCAGCCCACTCATACAGGCCCTCTATGGCTACACCTTC

size: -
length: 12
J: TRBJ2-3
V: TRBV5-1
D: -
CDR3: CASSSPTDTQYF
DNA: TGCGCCAGCTCCTCCCCCACAGATACGCAGTATTTT

size: -
length: 14
J: TRBJ2-7
V: TRBV6-5
D: -
CDR3: CASRFDRNNYEQYF
DNA: TGTGCCAGCAGGTTCGACAGGAACAACTACGAGCAGTACTTC

size: -
length: 14
J: TRBJ2-7
V: TRBV5-1
D: -
CDR3: CASSLESGRYEQYF
DNA: TGCGCCAGCAGCTTGGAGTCAGGGCGGTACGAGCAGTACTTC

size: -
length: 13
J: TRBJ1-5
V: TRBV27
D: -
CDR3: CASSFRVGQPQHF
DNA: TGTGCCAGCAGTTTCAGGGTAGGTCAGCCCCAGCATTTT

size: -
length: 13
J: TRBJ2-2
V: TRBV24-1
D: -
CDR3: CATSERTTGELFF
DNA: TGTGCCACCAGTGAGCGGACCACCGGGGAGCTGTTTTTT

size: -
length: 14
J: TRBJ2-7
V: TRBV6-6
D: -
CDR3: CASTNGVPAYEQYF
DNA: TGTGCCAGCACTAACGGGGTCCCAGCCTACGAGCAGTACTTC

size: -
length: 11
J: TRBJ1-2
V: TRBV3-1/TRBV3-2
D: -
CDR3: CASSSPGGYTF
DNA: TGTGCCAGCAGCTCCCCAGGTGGCTACACCTTC

size: -
length: 13
J: TRBJ1-2
V: TRBV6-5
D: TRBD1
CDR3: CASSSDRGLGYTF
DNA: TGTGCCAGCAGTTCCGACAGGGGCCTTGGCTACACCTTC

size: -
length: 15
J: TRBJ2-2
V: TRBV6-5
D: -
CDR3: CASSLKRGGLGELFF
DNA: TGTGCCAGCAGCCTTAAGAGGGGCGGTCTCGGGGAGCTGTTTTTT

size: -
length: 12
J: TRBJ1-2
V: TRBV19
D: -
CDR3: CASSMGATGNSF
DNA: TGTGCCAGTAGTATGGGGGCCACAGGGAATAGCTTC

size: -
length: 13
J: TRBJ2-5
V: TRBV28
D: -
CDR3: CASSRRGRETQYF
DNA: TGTGCCAGCAGCCGGCGGGGACGAGAGACCCAGTACTTC

size: -
length: 17
J: TRBJ2-3
V: TRBV19
D: -
CDR3: CASRTQGGGDTPDTQYF
DNA: TGTGCCAGTAGAACCCAGGGAGGGGGGGACACACCAGATACGCAGTATTTT

size: -
length: 13
J: TRBJ1-1
V: TRBV29-1
D: -
CDR3: CSVVRGGNTEAFF
DNA: TGCAGCGTGGTGAGGGGAGGGAACACTGAAGCTTTCTTT

size: -
length: 15
J: TRBJ2-1
V: TRBV4-3
D: -
CDR3: CASSQDRGGYNEQFF
DNA: TGCGCCAGCAGCCAAGATCGGGGCGGCTACAATGAGCAGTTCTTC

size: -
length: 15
J: TRBJ2-7
V: TRBV19
D: TRBD1
CDR3: CASSFSHRGPYEQYF
DNA: TGTGCCAGTAGTTTCTCGCATAGGGGGCCGTACGAGCAGTACTTC

size: -
length: 20
J: TRBJ2-2
V: TRBV3-1/TRBV3-2
D: TRBD2
CDR3: CASSQETGLAGIKEGGELFF
DNA: TGTGCCAGCAGCCAAGAGACGGGACTAGCGGGTATCAAAGAGGGCGGGGAGCTGTTTTTT

size: -
length: 14
J: TRBJ2-2
V: TRBV2
D: -
CDR3: CASRPGAVDGELFF
DNA: TGTGCCAGCAGACCGGGGGCCGTCGACGGGGAGCTGTTTTTT

size: -
length: 20
J: TRBJ2-2
V: TRBV6-1
D: TRBD2
CDR3: CASSGITSGGRAGNTGELFF
DNA: TGTGCCAGCAGTGGGATAACTAGCGGGGGGCGTGCCGGAAACACCGGGGAGCTGTTTTTT

size: -
length: 14
J: TRBJ1-6
V: TRBV9
D: -
CDR3: CASSVGTPNSPLHF
DNA: TGTGCCAGCAGCGTCGGGACACCAAATTCACCCCTCCACTTT

size: -
length: 14
J: TRBJ1-1
V: TRBV18
D: TRBD1
CDR3: CASSPSDRDTEAFF
DNA: TGTGCCAGCTCACCATCGGACAGGGACACTGAAGCTTTCTTT

size: -
length: 17
J: TRBJ2-2
V: TRBV3-1/TRBV3-2
D: TRBD2
CDR3: CASSQFSGGAGSGELFF
DNA: TGTGCCAGCAGCCAATTTAGCGGGGGGGCCGGATCCGGGGAGCTGTTTTTT

size: few
length: 16
J: TRBJ2-5
V: TRBV13
D: TRBD1
CDR3: CASSLVRGLGQETQYF
DNA: TGTGCCAGCAGCTTAGTTAGGGGGCTAGGACAAGAGACCCAGTACTTC

size: -
length: 17
J: TRBJ1-5
V: TRBV7-8
D: TRBD1
CDR3: CASSSLRGTGGNQPQHF
DNA: TGTGCCAGCAGCTCCCTCAGAGGGACAGGGGGCAATCAGCCCCAGCATTTT

size: -
length: 16
J: TRBJ1-1
V: TRBV7-2
D: -
CDR3: CASSLDLRALNTEAFF
DNA: TGTGCCAGCAGCTTAGACCTTAGGGCGCTTAACACTGAAGCTTTCTTT

size: -
length: 16
J: TRBJ2-7
V: TRBV10-3
D: TRBD1
CDR3: CAISESMGQGPYEQYF
DNA: TGTGCCATCAGTGAGTCCATGGGACAGGGCCCCTACGAGCAGTACTTC

size: -
length: 14
J: TRBJ2-7
V: TRBV6-1
D: TRBD1
CDR3: CASRTTGEGREQYF
DNA: TGTGCCAGCAGGACGACAGGGGAAGGGAGGGAGCAGTACTTC

size: -
length: 17
J: TRBJ1-3
V: TRBV15
D: TRBD1
CDR3: CATSTAAGTVLGNTIYF
DNA: TGTGCCACCAGCACCGCTGCCGGGACAGTGTTGGGAAACACCATATATTTT

size: -
length: 17
J: TRBJ2-5
V: TRBV7-9
D: TRBD2
CDR3: CASSLYRRDYLRETQYF
DNA: TGTGCCAGCAGCTTATATCGACGGGACTACCTTCGGGAGACCCAGTACTTC